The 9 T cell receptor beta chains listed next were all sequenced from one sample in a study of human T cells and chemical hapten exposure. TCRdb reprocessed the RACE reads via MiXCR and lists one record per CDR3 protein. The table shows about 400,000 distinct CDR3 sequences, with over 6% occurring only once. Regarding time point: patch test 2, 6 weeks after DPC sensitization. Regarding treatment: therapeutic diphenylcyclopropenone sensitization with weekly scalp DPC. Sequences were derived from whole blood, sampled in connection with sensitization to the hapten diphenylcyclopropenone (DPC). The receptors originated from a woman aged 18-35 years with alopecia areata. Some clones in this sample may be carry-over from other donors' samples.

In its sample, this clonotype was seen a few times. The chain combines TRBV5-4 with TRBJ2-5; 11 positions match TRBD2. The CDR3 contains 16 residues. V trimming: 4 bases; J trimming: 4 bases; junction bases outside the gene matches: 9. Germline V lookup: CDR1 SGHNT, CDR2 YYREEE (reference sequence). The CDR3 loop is CASSTASGGFRETQYF. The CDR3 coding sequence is TGTGCCAGCAGCACCGCTAGCGGGGGGTTCAGAGAGACCCAGTACTTC.

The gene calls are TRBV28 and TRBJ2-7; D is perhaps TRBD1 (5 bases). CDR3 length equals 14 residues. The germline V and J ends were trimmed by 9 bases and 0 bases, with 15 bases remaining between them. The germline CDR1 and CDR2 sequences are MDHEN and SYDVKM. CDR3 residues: CASVHRIFSYEQYF. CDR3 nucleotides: TGTGCCAGTGTGCACAGGATCTTCTCCTACGAGCAGTACTTC.

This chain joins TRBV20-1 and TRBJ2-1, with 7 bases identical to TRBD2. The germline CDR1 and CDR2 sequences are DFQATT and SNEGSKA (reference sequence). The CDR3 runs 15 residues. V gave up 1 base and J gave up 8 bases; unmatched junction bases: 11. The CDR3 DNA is TGCAGTGCTAGAGGGGCGGGGGAATATAACCATGAGCAGTTCTTC. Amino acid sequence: CSARGAGEYNHEQFF.

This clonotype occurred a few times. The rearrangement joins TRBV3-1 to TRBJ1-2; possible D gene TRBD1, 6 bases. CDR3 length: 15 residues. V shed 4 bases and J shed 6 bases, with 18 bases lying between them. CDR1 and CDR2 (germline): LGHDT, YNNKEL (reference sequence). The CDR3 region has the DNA TGTGCCAGCAGCCGACAGGACGCCGCCAGCCATGGCTACACCTTC. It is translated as CASSRQDAASHGYTF.

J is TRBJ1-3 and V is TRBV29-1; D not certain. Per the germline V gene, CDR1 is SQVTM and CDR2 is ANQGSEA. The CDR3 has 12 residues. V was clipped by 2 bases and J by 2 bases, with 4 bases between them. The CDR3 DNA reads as TGCAGCGTTGAAATGGCTGGAAACACCATATATTTT. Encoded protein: CSVEMAGNTIYF.

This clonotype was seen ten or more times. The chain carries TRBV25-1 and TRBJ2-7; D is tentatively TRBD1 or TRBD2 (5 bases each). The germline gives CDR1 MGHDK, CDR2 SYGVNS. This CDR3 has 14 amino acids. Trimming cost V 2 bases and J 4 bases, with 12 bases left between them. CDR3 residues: CASSERGPLYEQYF. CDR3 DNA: TGTGCCAGCAGTGAAAGGGGACCTCTTTACGAGCAGTACTTC.

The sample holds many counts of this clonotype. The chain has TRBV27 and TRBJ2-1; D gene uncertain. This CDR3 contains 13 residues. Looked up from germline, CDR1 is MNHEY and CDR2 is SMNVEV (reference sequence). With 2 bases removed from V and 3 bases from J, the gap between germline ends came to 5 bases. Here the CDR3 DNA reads TGTGCCAGCAGTTTAAGGGACTACAATGAGCAGTTCTTC. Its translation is CASSLRDYNEQFF.

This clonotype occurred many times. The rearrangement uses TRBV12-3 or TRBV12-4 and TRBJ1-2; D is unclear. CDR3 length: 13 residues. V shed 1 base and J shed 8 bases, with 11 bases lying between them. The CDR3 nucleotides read TGTGCCAGCAGTTTAGTCCCCTACGGGGGCTACACCTTC. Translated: CASSLVPYGGYTF.

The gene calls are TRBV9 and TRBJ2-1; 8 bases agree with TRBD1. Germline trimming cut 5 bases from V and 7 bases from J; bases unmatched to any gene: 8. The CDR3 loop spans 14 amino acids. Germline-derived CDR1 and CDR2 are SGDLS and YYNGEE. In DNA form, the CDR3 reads TGTGCCAGCAGAGAGCAGGGGGCGCGGAATGAGCAGTTCTTC. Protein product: CASREQGARNEQFF.